These 18 T cell receptor beta chains share one sample of origin, sequenced in a study of tumor-infiltrating lymphocytes in primary liver carcinoma. Starting material of 450 to 550 ng total RNA yielded TCR beta cDNA via a constant-region primer. For TCR beta, libraries were produced by three nested multiplex PCR rounds using slightly modified ARM-PCR. The first two PCR rounds, approximately 10 cycles each, used TRBV1-TRBV30 forward primers and a C-beta reverse primer. TCRdb itself ran the multiplex PCR reads through MiXCR, one entry per CDR3 protein. The sample holds approximately 300,000 distinct CDR3 sequences, approximately 65% seen once. They got blood RNA out of unsorted whole blood and also pulled out germline DNA. Source material: peripheral blood. Source of these receptors: a man aged 35-49 years with primary liver carcinoma and hepatitis B virus infection.

A remark on this clonotype: This may be a read error: a much more frequent sequence differs by one nucleotide. The chain combines TRBV10-3 with TRBJ2-2; the match to TRBD2 covers 13 bases. Germline V lookup: CDR1 ENHRY, CDR2 SYGVKD. Trimming at V came to 6 bases and at J to 8 bases, leaving 12 bases not matched to a gene. The CDR3 is 17 amino acids. The CDR3 is CAISAVRTSGRIGELFF. The CDR3 DNA follows: TGTGCCATCAGCGCCGTTAGGACTAGCGGGAGAATTGGGGAGCTGTTTTTT.

Turning to this clonotype: This sequence may be a read error, since a much larger clone differs from it by one base. The rearrangement links TRBV6-5 to TRBJ2-2; 7 bases are a match to TRBD1. The CDR3 sequence is 16 residues long. V was clipped by 5 bases and J by 7 bases; unmatched bases: 13. Germline CDR1 MNHEY, CDR2 SVGAGI. For the CDR3, the DNA is TGTGCCAGCAGTCTCGTCCCGGGACAGAATTACGGGGAGCTGTTTTTT. Translated, it gives CASSLVPGQNYGELFF.

This clonotype was seen at least ten times. V is TRBV6-6 and J is TRBJ1-2; D remains ambiguous. Germline assignment: CDR1 MNHNY and CDR2 SVGAGI (reference sequence). V was clipped by 0 bases and J by 4 bases, with 9 bases between them. The CDR3 spans 14 residues. CDR3 bases: TGTGCCAGCAGTTACTCTTCCAGTACCTATGGCTACACCTTC. This codes for CASSYSSSTYGYTF.

Notes on this clonotype: A much larger clone is a single base away; this may be a read error. The chain employs TRBV6-5 and TRBJ1-1, with D hard to call. The germline gives CDR1 MNHEY, CDR2 SVGAGI. The CDR3 has 14 residues. This CDR3 is CASIYSAANTEAFF. The CDR3 DNA sequence: TGTGCCAGCATTTACTCTGCAGCCAACACTGAAGCTTTCTTT.

Notes on this clonotype: With a much larger clone just one base away, this may be a read error. The chain employs TRBV6-2 or TRBV6-3 and TRBJ2-7, with D possibly TRBD1 on 7 matching bases. Per germline, CDR1 MNHEY and CDR2 SVGEGT. The CDR3 is 17 amino acids. CDR3 coding DNA: TGTGCCAGCAGTTATTGGGGAGCCGGGACAGAGGACTACGACCAGTACTTC. Amino acids: CASSYWGAGTEDYDQYF.

On this clonotype itself: A much larger clone lies a single base off, so this may be a read error. This rearrangement joins TRBV6-5 to TRBJ2-7, with D possibly being TRBD1 (5 bases). This CDR3 spans 14 amino acids. In germline, CDR1 is MNHEY, CDR2 SVGAGI. V was pared by 10 bases and J by 6 bases, with 22 bases between. The CDR3 DNA reads as TGTGCCAACACCCCGGACAATCAGCTACCCGAGCAGTACTTC. This gives the protein CANTPDNQLPEQYF.

This sequence joins TRBV5-6 and TRBJ2-2; maybe TRBD2 (5 bases). Trimming took off 1 base at V and 0 bases at J, with 7 bases between the two ends. Germline V CDR1 and CDR2: SGHDT, YYEEEE. The CDR3 runs 15 residues. Here the CDR3 DNA reads TGTGCCAGCAGCTTGAAACTAGCGAACACCGGGGAGCTGTTTTTT. Translating it yields CASSLKLANTGELFF.

With respect to this clonotype: Because it lacks the conserved phenylalanine or tryptophan at the end, this CDR3 is likely a read error. The V and J genes are TRBV5-1 and TRBJ2-1, with 7 bases matching TRBD2. The V and J ends lost 0 bases and 5 bases, in that order; junction bases with no gene match: 14. This CDR3 has 18 residues. Germline CDR1 is SGHRS and CDR2 is YFSETQ. CDR3: CASSLESGMRIVHNEQFS. The CDR3 DNA is TGCGCCAGCAGCTTGGAAAGCGGGATGCGCATAGTGCACAATGAGCAGTTCTCC.

The rearrangement joins TRBV28 to TRBJ2-1; 8 bases match TRBD2. V shed 7 bases and J 16 bases; nucleotides not matched to a gene: 18. The germline V gene encodes CDR1 MDHEN and CDR2 SYDVKM. This CDR3 has 14 amino acids. The DNA for the CDR3 is TGTGCCAGCAAAGCAGGGGCGGCGGGACTAGATGTATTCTTC. This translates into CASKAGAAGLDVFF.

As to this clonotype: A much more abundant neighbour one base away suggests this may be a read error. The chain recombines TRBV6-5 with TRBJ2-3; tentative D call: TRBD1 (6 bases). There are 14 residues in the CDR3. Per germline, CDR1 MNHEY and CDR2 SVGAGI. CDR3 sequence: CASGRTDSIDTQYF. As DNA, the CDR3 is TGTGCCAGCGGACGGACAGATAGCATAGATACGCAGTATTTT.

Many counts were recorded for this clonotype. J is TRBJ1-2 and V is TRBV12-3 or TRBV12-4; D gene unclear. The ends were cut back, 5 bases at V and 7 bases at J, with 11 bases in the middle. The CDR3 has 12 residues. The CDR3 sequence: CASSPGEGGYTF. CDR3 sequence (DNA): TGTGCCAGCAGTCCCGGCGAGGGTGGCTACACCTTC.

A word on this clonotype: A much larger clone sits a single nucleotide away, making a read error possible. The CDR3 protein is CASSEGFSGSDYEQYF. The CDR3 DNA sequence: TGTGCCAGCAGTGAGGGTTTTAGCGGGAGCGATTACGAGCAGTACTTC. The chain uses TRBV6-4 and TRBJ2-7; 9 nucleotides align to TRBD2. The V gene's germline CDR1 is MRHNA and CDR2 SNTAGT. J was trimmed by 4 bases and V by 3 bases; bases with no gene match: 10. This CDR3 has 16 amino acids.

Note on this clonotype: The junction departs from the called germline gene at one end, perhaps through a read error. The chain couples TRBV5-5 to TRBJ2-1, with 10 bases matching TRBD2. Per the germline V gene, CDR1 is SGHKS and CDR2 is YYEKEE (reference sequence). CDR3 size: 16 residues. The CDR3 DNA is TGTGCCAGCGGGCCTCTAGCGGGAGATTCCTACGATGAGCAGTTCTTC. It yields the protein CASGPLAGDSYDEQFF.

The V and J genes are TRBV6-1 and TRBJ2-1, with 7 positions matching TRBD1. With 7 bases clipped from V and 9 bases from J, the junction kept 9 bases outside the gene matches. The CDR3 covers 13 residues. Germline values: CDR1 MNHNS, CDR2 SASEGT. The CDR3 bases are TGTGCCAGCATTAGGGCAGGGGGTAGTGAGCAGTTCTTC. This sequence encodes CASIRAGGSEQFF.

This clonotype has at least ten counts. The chain uses TRBV30 and TRBJ2-1; D may correspond to TRBD1 or TRBD2 (5 bases each). Between the trimmed V and J ends, which lost 1 base and 10 bases, there was a span of 14 bases. The CDR3 spans 13 residues. The germline CDR1 and CDR2 sequences are GTSNPN and SVGIG (reference sequence). In nucleotides, the CDR3 is TGTGCCTGGAGTGCAGGACTTGAGGGGGAGCAGTTCTTC. Translating it yields CAWSAGLEGEQFF.

The chain recombines TRBV7-9 with TRBJ2-5; a possible D gene is TRBD2 (7 bases). CDR1 SEHNR and CDR2 FQNEAQ come from the germline V gene (reference sequence). Trimming removed 1 base from V and 5 bases from J, with 17 bases in between. There are 16 residues in the CDR3. The CDR3 sequence: CASSLERTAGGETQYF. The CDR3 bases are TGTGCCAGCAGCTTAGAGCGGACAGCCGGGGGGGAGACCCAGTACTTC.

Comments on this clonotype: Its ends do not fully match the called genes, so a read error is possible. The chain couples TRBV5-1 to TRBJ1-1; the D is unclear. Germline lookup yields CDR1 SGHRS and CDR2 YFSETQ. CDR3 length: 15 residues. This CDR3 is CTSSLAIGVGGEAFF. The CDR3 DNA follows: TGCACCAGCAGCTTGGCCATTGGAGTAGGCGGTGAAGCTTTCTTT.

In this sample, this clonotype turned up a few times. V gene TRBV6-5 combines with J gene TRBJ2-3; 9 nucleotides align to TRBD2. The length of the CDR3 is 16 residues. Trimming cost V 8 bases and J 1 base; bases outside gene matches: 10. The germline V gene encodes CDR1 MNHEY and CDR2 SVGAGI. CDR3 nucleotide sequence: TGTGCCAGCGGCTCCCCGGGACTAGCCGGCACAGATACGCAGTATTTT. Protein product: CASGSPGLAGTDTQYF.